This TCR beta chain was identified during a study of Graves' ophthalmopathy and Graves' hyperthyroidism. About the research overall: Ophthalmopathy absent within 18 months of follow-up marked hyperthyroidism as stable.

RNA transcripts yielded amplified TCR beta CDR3 regions. The library came from an HTBI-primed first-round RT-PCR and a second-round multiplex PCR. Each CDR3 protein gets one entry after TCRdb re-called the multiplex PCR reads with MiXCR. The sample lists more than 1,000,000 distinct CDR3 sequences; about two fifths were seen once. The CDR3 is 14 residues long. V was shortened by 3 bases and J by 4 bases, with 10 bases between the two germline ends. Germline assignment: CDR1 LNHDA and CDR2 SQIVND (reference sequence). The rearrangement joins TRBV19 to TRBJ1-5; no firm D call. This sequence was found in an adult man with Graves' hyperthyroidism. Sequenced input: peripheral blood or thyroid tissue (not recorded which). The CDR3, as DNA: TGTGCCAGTAGTATGGAGGGAAGGAATCAGCCCCAGCATTTT. This sequence encodes CASSMEGRNQPQHF.